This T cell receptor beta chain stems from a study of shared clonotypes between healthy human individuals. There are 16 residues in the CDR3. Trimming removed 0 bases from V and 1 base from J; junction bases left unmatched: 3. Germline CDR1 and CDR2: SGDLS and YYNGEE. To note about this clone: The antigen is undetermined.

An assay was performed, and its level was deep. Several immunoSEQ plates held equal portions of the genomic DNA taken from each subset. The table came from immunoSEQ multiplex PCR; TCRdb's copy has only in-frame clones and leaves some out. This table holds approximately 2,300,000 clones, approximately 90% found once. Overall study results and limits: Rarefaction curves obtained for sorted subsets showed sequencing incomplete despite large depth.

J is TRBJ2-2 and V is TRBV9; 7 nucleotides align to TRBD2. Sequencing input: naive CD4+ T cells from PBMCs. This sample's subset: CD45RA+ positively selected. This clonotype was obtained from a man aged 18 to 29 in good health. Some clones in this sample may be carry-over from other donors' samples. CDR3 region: CASSVVSGWNTGELFF. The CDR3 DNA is TGTGCCAGCAGCGTAGTTAGCGGGTGGAACACCGGGGAGCTGTTTTTT.